The rows below give T cell receptor beta chains drawn from one sample of a study of post-analysis software for immune sequencing data. TCRdb re-derived calls from the PCR reads in MiXCR, one entry per CDR3 protein. This table holds approximately 440,000 distinct CDR3 sequences, around 40% found once. The sequenced sample was blood. The receptors were gathered from a girl between 5 and 17 years old with multiple sclerosis. Each CDR3 is given with its conserved first and last residue. The order of the fields is clone size, V gene, D gene, J gene, CDR3 protein, CDR3 DNA. D genes are given only for firm matches. Rows give clone size only sometimes, using once, few, many, or a class for an expanded clone.

size: .; V: TRBV20-1; D: TRBD2; J: TRBJ2-7; CDR3: CSARKRETEQYF; DNA: TGCAGTGCTAGAAAGCGGGAGACTGAGCAGTACTTC
size: .; V: TRBV28; D: .; J: TRBJ2-7; CDR3: CASSLSAGRTYEQYF; DNA: TGTGCCAGCAGTTTATCGGCCGGTAGGACCTACGAGCAGTACTTC
size: few; V: TRBV11-1; D: TRBD2; J: TRBJ2-1; CDR3: CASSLLGTRGYEQFF; DNA: TGTGCCAGCAGCTTATTGGGGACTAGAGGATATGAGCAGTTCTTC
size: few; V: TRBV28; D: TRBD2; J: TRBJ2-1; CDR3: CASSQAGALNNEQFF; DNA: TGTGCCAGCAGCCAAGCGGGGGCATTAAACAATGAGCAGTTCTTC
size: .; V: TRBV6-2/TRBV6-3; D: TRBD2; J: TRBJ2-1; CDR3: CASSPSSGRLRSEQFF; DNA: TGTGCCAGCAGTCCGTCTAGCGGGAGGCTCAGGAGTGAGCAGTTCTTC
size: .; V: TRBV29-1; D: .; J: TRBJ2-7; CDR3: CSVSLNYEQYF; DNA: TGCAGCGTCAGCCTAAACTACGAGCAGTACTTC
size: .; V: TRBV20-1; D: TRBD1; J: TRBJ2-5; CDR3: CRAKGAETQYF; DNA: TGCAGGGCTAAGGGGGCAGAGACCCAGTACTTC
size: .; V: TRBV5-1; D: TRBD1; J: TRBJ2-3; CDR3: CASSPMLGQGQDTQYF; DNA: TGCGCCAGCAGCCCAATGTTGGGACAGGGTCAAGATACGCAGTATTTT
size: .; V: TRBV2; D: TRBD2; J: TRBJ2-1; CDR3: CASRGLVREQFF; DNA: TGTGCCAGCAGAGGACTAGTAAGGGAGCAGTTCTTC
size: few; V: TRBV5-1; D: .; J: TRBJ2-1; CDR3: CASLISPTGEVYNEQFF; DNA: TGCGCCAGCCTTATTTCCCCCACGGGAGAGGTCTACAATGAGCAGTTCTTC
size: .; V: TRBV12-3/TRBV12-4; D: .; J: TRBJ1-1; CDR3: CASSAPTVTEAFF; DNA: TGTGCCAGCAGCGCCCCGACAGTAACTGAAGCTTTCTTT
size: once; V: TRBV4-2; D: .; J: TRBJ2-1; CDR3: CASSQATYKYNEQFF; DNA: TGTGCCAGCAGCCAAGCTACCTATAAATACAATGAGCAGTTCTTC
size: .; V: TRBV27; D: .; J: TRBJ2-7; CDR3: CASSRTGGNEQYF; DNA: TGTGCCAGCAGCCGCACCGGGGGTAACGAGCAGTACTTC
size: few; V: TRBV10-3; D: TRBD2; J: TRBJ2-7; CDR3: CAITRTRETYEQYF; DNA: TGTGCCATCACCCGGACTAGGGAAACCTACGAGCAGTACTTC
size: few; V: TRBV6-1; D: TRBD1; J: TRBJ2-7; CDR3: CASSEMIGTGVEQYF; DNA: TGTGCCAGCAGTGAAATGATAGGGACAGGGGTCGAGCAGTACTTC
size: .; V: TRBV7-8; D: .; J: TRBJ2-4; CDR3: CASSLVRAGAKNIQYF; DNA: TGTGCCAGCAGCTTAGTGCGGGCGGGGGCCAAAAACATTCAGTACTTC
size: .; V: TRBV6-2/TRBV6-3; D: TRBD1; J: TRBJ1-2; CDR3: CASLHRGGQRTGYTF; DNA: TGTGCCAGCCTCCATAGGGGGGGACAGAGGACCGGCTACACCTTC
size: .; V: TRBV7-2; D: .; J: TRBJ2-7; CDR3: CASSYSGNYEQYF; DNA: TGTGCCAGCAGCTATAGCGGAAACTACGAGCAGTACTTC
size: few; V: TRBV4-1; D: .; J: TRBJ2-7; CDR3: CASSQDSSGGYEQYF; DNA: TGCGCCAGCAGCCAAGATAGTAGCGGAGGCTACGAGCAGTACTTC
size: .; V: TRBV12-3/TRBV12-4; D: .; J: TRBJ2-5; CDR3: CASSPLRWGQETQYF; DNA: TGTGCCAGCAGCCCCCTCCGGTGGGGTCAAGAGACCCAGTACTTC
size: once; V: TRBV3-1; D: TRBD2; J: TRBJ2-1; CDR3: CASCGAGGWNEQFF; DNA: TGTGCCAGCTGTGGGGCGGGAGGTTGGAATGAGCAGTTCTTC
size: .; V: TRBV5-1; D: .; J: TRBJ2-4; CDR3: CASSYDSPKNIQYF; DNA: TGCGCCAGCAGCTACGACAGCCCCAAAAACATTCAGTACTTC
size: .; V: TRBV6-1; D: .; J: TRBJ1-2; CDR3: CASSELRVPYGYTF; DNA: TGTGCCAGCAGTGAACTCAGGGTCCCCTATGGCTACACCTTC
size: .; V: TRBV28; D: .; J: TRBJ2-3; CDR3: CASKSGGTDTQYF; DNA: TGTGCCAGCAAGTCGGGGGGCACAGATACGCAGTATTTT
size: .; V: TRBV7-9; D: .; J: TRBJ1-5; CDR3: CASSLESGNQPQHF; DNA: TGTGCCAGCAGCTTAGAATCCGGTAATCAGCCCCAGCATTTT
size: .; V: TRBV5-1; D: TRBD1; J: TRBJ2-7; CDR3: CASSSIGTGSYEQYF; DNA: TGCGCCAGCAGCTCCATAGGGACAGGTTCCTACGAGCAGTACTTC
size: many; V: TRBV10-3; D: TRBD2; J: TRBJ2-7; CDR3: CATQAGALTVYEQYF; DNA: TGTGCCACACAAGCGGGGGCTTTAACGGTCTACGAGCAGTACTTC
size: few; V: TRBV15; D: .; J: TRBJ1-4; CDR3: CATSSLSQSLFF; DNA: TGTGCCACCAGCAGCCTTTCCCAATCACTGTTTTTT
size: few; V: TRBV5-6; D: TRBD1; J: TRBJ2-7; CDR3: CASSLGGQFEQYF; DNA: TGTGCCAGCAGCTTGGGGGGACAGTTCGAGCAGTACTTC
size: .; V: TRBV4-3; D: .; J: TRBJ1-5; CDR3: CASSPGEPRHF; DNA: TGCGCCAGCAGCCCCGGAGAGCCCCGGCATTTT
size: .; V: TRBV20-1; D: .; J: TRBJ2-1; CDR3: CSACPDSSYNGQFF; DNA: TGCAGTGCTTGCCCGGACAGCTCCTACAATGGGCAGTTCTTC
size: .; V: TRBV12-3/TRBV12-4; D: .; J: TRBJ1-2; CDR3: CASSPHTGSYGYTF; DNA: TGTGCCAGCAGTCCACACACAGGGTCTTATGGCTACACCTTC
size: few; V: TRBV20-1; D: .; J: TRBJ1-2; CDR3: CSARMSRLGHNYGYTF; DNA: TGCAGTGCTAGGATGAGCCGATTGGGGCATAACTATGGCTACACCTTC
size: .; V: TRBV27; D: TRBD2; J: TRBJ2-7; CDR3: CASTGGGDSGTVYEQYF; DNA: TGTGCCAGCACTGGGGGGGGTGATAGCGGGACCGTATACGAGCAGTACTTC
size: few; V: TRBV5-1; D: .; J: TRBJ2-7; CDR3: CASSPRLEGGEQYF; DNA: TGCGCCAGCAGCCCTCGACTAGAAGGAGGCGAGCAGTACTTC
size: .; V: TRBV13; D: TRBD2; J: TRBJ2-3; CDR3: CASSLLGGTSDTQYF; DNA: TGTGCCAGCAGCTTACTGGGGGGGACGAGTGATACGCAGTATTTT
size: few; V: TRBV18; D: TRBD1; J: TRBJ1-4; CDR3: CASSPPAGGNEKLFF; DNA: TGTGCCAGCTCACCACCGGCAGGGGGGAATGAAAAACTGTTTTTT